One sample yielded the 19 T cell receptor beta chains listed below, sequenced in a study of PD-L1 blockade in urothelial cancer. As to time point: peripheral blood 6 weeks after treatment start. Sequenced by immunoSEQ multiplex PCR; TCRdb stores in-frame clones only, minus some. The sample includes 83,000 or so clones, roughly 83% of them seen just once. The starting material was PBMCs, obtained around atezolizumab (anti-PD-L1) treatment. The receptors derive from a man between 70 and 80 years old with urothelial cancer.

The chain recombines TRBV30 with TRBJ1-3; D is undetermined. Trimming pared 2 bases from V and 0 bases from J, leaving 8 bases between. The germline gives CDR1 GTSNPN, CDR2 SVGIG (reference sequence). CDR3 length equals 14 residues. For the CDR3, the DNA is TGTGCCTGGAGTAGACAAAACTCTGGAAACACCATATATTTT. This gives the protein CAWSRQNSGNTIYF.

The genes are TRBV23-1 and TRBJ1-1, with TRBD1 as a possible D gene (6 bases). TRBV23-1 is annotated as an ORF whose role is uncertain. V lost 3 bases and J lost 5, with 25 bases in between. There are 18 residues in the CDR3. CDR3 sequence: CASSHSTRQARRETEAFF. Here the CDR3 DNA reads TGCGCCAGCAGTCATTCTACCCGACAGGCGAGAAGGGAGACTGAAGCTTTCTTT.

V and J are TRBV5-6 and TRBJ2-1, with D possibly matching TRBD2 (5 bases). This CDR3 is built from 14 residues. V shed 5 bases and J shed 6 bases, with 15 bases lying between them. CDR1 and CDR2 from the germline V gene are SGHDT and YYEEEE. CDR3 protein: CASSRTSIFNEQFF. The CDR3 bases are TGTGCCAGCAGTCGAACTAGTATCTTCAATGAGCAGTTCTTC.

The chain is built from TRBV27 and TRBJ2-2, with 11 bases lining up with TRBD2. Trimming cost V 11 bases and J 6 bases; bases outside gene matches: 17. Per the germline V gene, CDR1 is MNHEY and CDR2 is SMNVEV (reference sequence). CDR3 size: 17 residues. CDR3 bases: TGTGCCCCAGGGAGGGGGACTAGCGGCTTTAAGGCCGGGGAGCTGTTTTTT. Its protein is CAPGRGTSGFKAGELFF.

The chain combines TRBV19 with TRBJ1-5; unclear D gene. CDR3 length equals 13 residues. Between the trimmed V and J ends, which lost 3 bases and 4 bases, there was a span of 7 bases. CDR1 is LNHDA and CDR2 is SQIVND in the germline V gene (reference sequence). CDR3 nucleotide sequence: TGTGCCAGTAGTATTTCCCGGAATCAGCCCCAGCATTTT. Its translation is CASSISRNQPQHF. Based on the CDR3 plus reference TRBV19 and TRBJ1-5, the full variable domain is DGGITQSPKYLFRKEGQNVTLSCEQNLNHDAMYWYRQDPGQGLRLIYYSQIVNDFQKGDIAEGYSVSREKKESFPLTVTSAQKNPTAFYLCASSISRNQPQHFGDGTRLSIL.

V gene TRBV19 combines with J gene TRBJ2-7; D possibly corresponds to TRBD1 (6 bases). CDR1 and CDR2 (germline): LNHDA, SQIVND (reference sequence). The CDR3 is 14 amino acids. Trimming took 6 bases from V and 0 from J, leaving 12 bases between them. The CDR3 region is CASRAQGPSYEQYF. In nucleotides, the CDR3 is TGTGCCAGTAGGGCCCAGGGGCCCTCCTACGAGCAGTACTTC.

V is TRBV5-1 and J is TRBJ1-3; possibly TRBD1 for D (5 bases). The CDR3 length is 16 residues. Trimming stripped 3 bases from V and 4 bases from J, with 17 bases between. Germline CDR1 is SGHRS and CDR2 is YFSETQ. DNA of the CDR3: TGCGCCAGCAGCTCGGGCCCGGGGGGATCGGGAAACACCATATATTTT. Its translation is CASSSGPGGSGNTIYF.

CDR3 region: CASRRVGGRTDTQYF. DNA for the CDR3: TGTGCCAGCAGGAGGGTGGGAGGGAGAACAGATACGCAGTATTTT. The genes are TRBV21-1 and TRBJ2-3; no DNA check was done on the table's D call, TRBD2. TRBV21-1 is a pseudogene. The CDR3 sequence is 15 residues long.

The chain uses TRBV11-3 and TRBJ2-3; tentatively, D is TRBD2 (6 bases). The germline V gene has CDR1 SGHNT and CDR2 YENEEA. With 5 bases removed from V and 2 bases from J, the gap between germline ends came to 8 bases. CDR3 length: 13 residues. The CDR3 is CASSGTVTDTQYF. CDR3 bases: TGTGCCAGCAGCGGGACTGTCACAGATACGCAGTATTTT.

The chain employs TRBV2 and TRBJ2-3, with D possibly matching TRBD1 (6 bases). The V gene's germline CDR1 is SNHLY and CDR2 FYNNEI. The CDR3 extends over 12 amino acids. The germline V and J ends were trimmed by 1 base and 9 bases, with 8 bases remaining between them. This CDR3 is CASSEEQGTQYF. In DNA, the CDR3 is TGTGCCAGCAGTGAAGAGCAGGGGACGCAGTATTTT.

Here the CDR3 DNA reads TGTGCCAGCAGCCTAGGACTCACAGGGGAGACCCAGTACTTC. Amino acid sequence: CASSLGLTGETQYF. The chain has TRBV5-4 and TRBJ2-5; perhaps TRBD1 as D (6 bases). Deletions cut 4 bases from V and 5 bases from J, with 15 bases between. Germline CDR1 reads SGHNT; CDR2 reads YYREEE (reference sequence). This CDR3 has 14 residues.

CDR3 coding DNA: TGTGCCGGACAAGACAGGGCCTACGAGCAGTACTTC. This codes for CAGQDRAYEQYF. This chain connects TRBV6-5 to TRBJ2-7, with 7 bases fitting TRBD1. V was clipped by 11 bases and J by 2 bases; unmatched bases: 6. Per germline, CDR1 MNHEY and CDR2 SVGAGI. This CDR3 spans 12 amino acids.

The rearrangement uses TRBV5-6 and TRBJ2-6, with D perhaps TRBD1 (5 bases). The V end was cut by 2 bases, the J end by 2 bases, with 8 bases between. CDR3 length: 15 amino acids. Germline assignment: CDR1 SGHDT and CDR2 YYEEEE. The CDR3 DNA is TGTGCCAGCAGCTTCCAGGGCACTGGGGCCAACGTCCTGACTTTC. Translating it yields CASSFQGTGANVLTF.

The rearrangement links TRBV5-1 to TRBJ2-2, with D possibly TRBD1 on 6 matching bases. The V end was cut by 6 bases, the J end by 1 base, with 13 bases between. Germline V gene data show CDR1 as SGHRS and CDR2 as YFSETQ. This CDR3 has 15 residues. The CDR3, as DNA: TGCGCCAGCACCTGGGACAATCGGAACACCGGGGAGCTGTTTTTT. Residues: CASTWDNRNTGELFF.

This chain connects TRBV11-2 to TRBJ1-2, with 8 bases fitting TRBD1. This CDR3 comprises 16 residues. In germline, CDR1 is SGHAT, CDR2 FQNNGV. Losses at the gene ends were 2 bases for V and 4 bases for J; bases not matched to a gene: 9. CDR3 in DNA: TGTGCCAGCAGCTTATTAGGTCAGGGGGCGATCTATGGCTACACCTTC. This gives the protein CASSLLGQGAIYGYTF. The full variable domain, its missing parts supplied by reference TRBV11-2 and TRBJ1-2, is EAGVAQSPRYKIIEKRQSVAFWCNPISGHATLYWYQQILGQGPKLLIQFQNNGVVDDSQLPKDRFSAERLKGVDSTLKIQPAKLEDSAVYLCASSLLGQGAIYGYTFGSGTRLTVV.

In its sample, this clone was seen once. The rearrangement links TRBV19 to TRBJ2-2, with D possibly matching TRBD1 (5 bases). V was trimmed by 5 bases and J by 7 bases, leaving 11 bases between them. CDR1 is LNHDA and CDR2 is SQIVND in the germline V gene (reference sequence). The CDR3 is 13 amino acids. The CDR3 here is CASSPTGYGELFF. The CDR3 coding sequence is TGTGCCAGTAGTCCTACAGGTTACGGGGAGCTGTTTTTT.

The CDR3 DNA is TGTGCCAGCAGCTACGGTGCCCCCTACGAGCAGTACTTC. As protein: CASSYGAPYEQYF. This chain links TRBV28 with TRBJ2-7, with D unclear. This CDR3 has 13 amino acids. Per the germline V gene, CDR1 is MDHEN and CDR2 is SYDVKM. Between the trimmed V and J ends, which lost 6 bases and 2 bases, there was a span of 11 bases.

The chain has TRBV11-2 and TRBJ1-2; no definite D call. CDR3 length equals 14 residues. The ends were cut back, 4 bases at V and 8 bases at J, with 17 bases in the middle. Germline V gene sequence: CDR1 SGHAT, CDR2 FQNNGV. CDR3 in amino acids: CASSSGIEGGGYTF. As DNA, the CDR3 is TGTGCCAGCAGCTCGGGGATTGAGGGAGGCGGCTACACCTTC.

This chain links TRBV29-1 with TRBJ2-2, with TRBD2 matching over 14 bases. The V gene end was trimmed by 8 bases and the J gene end by 7 bases; junction bases not matched to a gene: 9. Germline CDR1 SQVTM, CDR2 ANQGSEA. CDR3 length: 15 amino acids. The CDR3 reads CSFKGLAGVDGELFF. The CDR3 DNA sequence: TGCAGCTTCAAGGGACTAGCGGGAGTGGACGGGGAGCTGTTTTTT.